The TCR beta chain under discussion was sequenced for a study of T-cell reconstitution after alpha-beta-depleted transplantation in children. Molecular barcoding with unique molecular identifiers was used for the TCRbeta library. TCRdb reprocessed the PCR reads via MiXCR and lists one record per CDR3 protein. The table has about 1,000,000 distinct CDR3 sequences, roughly 29% seen once. This specimen was PBMCs, mostly from graft donor cells, taken 360 days after TCRalphabeta/CD19-depleted stem cell transplant. The clonotype was recovered from a boy under two years old who had a stem cell transplant for SCID, so the T cells may come from the graft donor.

CDR3 nucleotide sequence: TGCAGCGCTCTCGGCGGGGGGAACCACGAGCAGTACTTC. Protein: CSALGGGNHEQYF. The rearrangement joins TRBV29-1 to TRBJ2-7; 8 bases fit TRBD2. V shed 7 bases, J shed 5 bases, and the junction held 10 bases outside the gene matches. The CDR3 length is 13 residues. Germline V gene sequence: CDR1 SQVTM, CDR2 ANQGSEA.